One and the same sample provided the 13 T cell receptor beta chains below, sequenced in a study of blood T cell repertoires in COVID-19. Assay: immunoSEQ multiplex PCR; the TCRdb copy retains only in-frame clones and omits some. The sample has about 140,000 clones; 84% are singletons. The sequencing sample was made of PBMCs or T cells enriched from blood (not recorded which). The receptors come from a woman between 18 and 29 years old who had been exposed to COVID-19.

V gene TRBV19 combines with J gene TRBJ2-7, with 12 bases that match TRBD1. The germline V gene has CDR1 LNHDA and CDR2 SQIVND (reference sequence). The CDR3 spans 14 residues. Trimming cost V 5 bases and J 5 bases; bases outside gene matches: 4. The CDR3 bases are TGTGCCAGTAGTGACCGGGACAGGGGGCACGAGCAGTACTTC. This sequence encodes CASSDRDRGHEQYF.

The rearrangement uses TRBV30 and TRBJ2-1, with a possible D match to TRBD1 (5 bases). Trimming removed 5 bases from V and 6 bases from J, with 14 bases in between. Per germline, CDR1 GTSNPN and CDR2 SVGIG (reference sequence). This CDR3 has 13 amino acids. CDR3 sequence (DNA): TGTGCCTGGGGTAGGGGATTCAGCAATGAGCAGTTCTTC. It encodes CAWGRGFSNEQFF.

This chain joins TRBV7-9 and TRBJ2-7; 8 bases line up with TRBD2. The length of the CDR3 is 16 residues. V lost 0 bases, J lost 0 bases, and 4 bases stayed unmatched. Germline values: CDR1 SEHNR, CDR2 FQNEAQ (reference sequence). The CDR3 nucleotides read TGTGCCAGCAGCTTAGCGCTAGCGGGCAACTCCTACGAGCAGTACTTC. It encodes CASSLALAGNSYEQYF.

The genes are TRBV24-1 and TRBJ2-1, with a weak D call TRBD1 (6 bases). The CDR3 runs to 16 residues. Germline V CDR1 and CDR2: KGHDR, SFDVKD. Between the trimmed V and J ends, which lost 3 bases and 4 bases, there was a span of 15 bases. CDR3 sequence reads: CATSDPGQPSYNEQFF. The CDR3 DNA follows: TGTGCCACCAGTGATCCAGGACAGCCATCTTACAATGAGCAGTTCTTC.

The CDR3 bases are TGCAGCGTTGAATACTGGGGGCTAGGTTATGGCTACACCTTC. Protein product: CSVEYWGLGYGYTF. This chain uses TRBV29-1 with TRBJ1-2; perhaps TRBD1 as D (6 bases). Germline loops: CDR1 SQVTM, CDR2 ANQGSEA. This CDR3 region has 14 residues. V shed 2 bases and J shed 5 bases, with 15 bases lying between them.

The chain employs TRBV7-6 and TRBJ1-3, with D hard to call. With 1 base removed from V and 4 bases from J, the gap between germline ends came to 17 bases. The CDR3 extends over 17 amino acids. CDR1 is SGHVS, CDR2 FNYEAQ, per germline. The CDR3 region is CASSLGSPRAGGNTIYF. Here the CDR3 DNA reads TGTGCCAGCAGCTTAGGGAGTCCCCGGGCGGGAGGAAACACCATATATTTT.

The CDR3 sequence: CASSWGTGRQQPQHF. The CDR3 DNA reads as TGCGCCAGCAGCTGGGGGACAGGTCGGCAGCAGCCCCAGCATTTT. V usage is TRBV5-1 and J usage is TRBJ1-5, with TRBD1 matching 8 bases. Trimming cost V 3 bases and J 7 bases; bases outside gene matches: 9. This CDR3 spans 15 amino acids. Germline CDR1 is SGHRS and CDR2 is YFSETQ. Full variable domain (remainder filled in from reference TRBV5-1 and TRBJ1-5): KAGVTQTPRYLIKTRGQQVTLSCSPISGHRSVSWYQQTPGQGLQFLFEYFSETQRNKGNFPGRFSGRQFSNSRSEMNVSTLELGDSALYLCASSWGTGRQQPQHFGDGTRLSIL.

V usage is TRBV24-1 and J usage is TRBJ2-1, with 12 positions matching TRBD2. With V trimmed by 0 bases and J by 12 bases, 5 bases remained unmatched. CDR3 length: 15 residues. The germline CDR1 and CDR2 sequences are KGHDR and SFDVKD. The CDR3 reads CATSDLTSGGTGQFF. For the CDR3, the DNA is TGTGCCACCAGTGATTTGACTAGCGGGGGGACAGGGCAGTTCTTC.

J is TRBJ1-3 and V is TRBV3-1 (or the pseudogene TRBV3-2); 11 bases fit TRBD1. The CDR3 has 17 residues. Trimming cost V 1 base and J 0 bases; bases outside gene matches: 2. Germline values: CDR1 LGHDT, CDR2 YNNKEL (reference sequence). The CDR3 bases are TGTGCCAGCAGCCAAGCCGGGACAGGGGGCTCTGGAAACACCATATATTTT. Its protein is CASSQAGTGGSGNTIYF.

The chain has TRBV4-2 and TRBJ1-1, with TRBD1 as a possible D gene (6 bases). Germline assignment: CDR1 LGHNA and CDR2 YNFKEQ. V was clipped by 1 base and J by 10 bases, with 22 bases between them. CDR3 length: 16 residues. CDR3 coding DNA: TGTGCCAGCAGCCAAGTGGGATTACAGGGCTATGGGGGAGCTTTCTTT. Translating it yields CASSQVGLQGYGGAFF.

This sequence joins TRBV19 and TRBJ1-6; 8 bases fit TRBD1. The CDR3 length is 15 residues. The junction had 7 bases not matched to a gene; V was cut back by 6 bases and J by 6 bases. Per the germline V gene, CDR1 is LNHDA and CDR2 is SQIVND (reference sequence). CDR3 nucleotide sequence: TGTGCCAGTAGGGCGCAGGGGGCGCGTAATTCACCCCTCCACTTT. This encodes CASRAQGARNSPLHF.

V is TRBV15 and J is TRBJ1-2; possible D gene TRBD1, 6 bases. This CDR3 comprises 16 residues. Germline CDR1 is LNHNV and CDR2 is YYDKDF (reference sequence). Trimming shortened V by 1 base and J by 6 bases, and 18 bases separated the two germline ends. In nucleotides, the CDR3 is TGTGCCACCAGCAGAGCCCGGGGGCAGGGAGGGGATGGCTACACCTTC. It codes for CATSRARGQGGDGYTF.

This clone was detected only a few times. This chain connects TRBV5-1 to TRBJ1-1; D uncertain. The CDR3 is 15 residues long. Per germline, CDR1 SGHRS and CDR2 YFSETQ. The V end was cut by 1 base, the J end by 2 bases, with 12 bases between. CDR3 sequence (DNA): TGCGCCAGCAGCTTGCAGGCCAATTTAAACACTGAAGCTTTCTTT. Its protein is CASSLQANLNTEAFF.